A selection of T cell receptor beta chains follows, all from one sample in a study of beta chain features in type 1 diabetes. Using immunoSEQ multiplex PCR, the repertoire was profiled, and TCRdb retains in-frame clones only, with some absent. The repertoire holds about 220,000 clones, with roughly 10% as singletons. Specimen: central memory CD4+ T cells from blood. The receptor source for this set is a man between 18 and 29 years old in good health. The CDR3 runs from the conserved cysteine through the conserved F or W. The D gene is left open where the match is weak. Clone size is not always given. Where it is, it says once, few, many or a class for expanded clones.

v_call	clone_size	j_call	d_call	cdr3_aa	cdr3_nt
TRBV28	few	TRBJ2-5	NA	CASSLTKTQYF	TGTGCCAGCAGCCTTACGAAGACCCAGTACTTC
TRBV11-2	few	TRBJ2-7	NA	CASSWNTADYEQYF	TGTGCCAGCAGCTGGAACACCGCTGACTACGAGCAGTACTTC
TRBV9	many	TRBJ2-3	NA	CASSVMAFGTDTQYF	TGTGCCAGCAGCGTAATGGCCTTTGGCACAGATACGCAGTATTTT
TRBV5-1	few	TRBJ2-7	TRBD2	CASTYGGVSYEQYF	TGCGCCAGCACCTACGGGGGGGTTTCCTACGAGCAGTACTTC
TRBV7-2	many	TRBJ2-3	TRBD2	CASGSGAGSPDTQYF	TGTGCCAGCGGTAGCGGAGCGGGATCCCCAGATACGCAGTATTTT
TRBV11-1	NA	TRBJ2-3	NA	CASQSPGRADTQYF	TGTGCCAGTCAGTCCCCGGGGCGCGCAGATACGCAGTATTTT
TRBV6-5	NA	TRBJ2-1	TRBD2	CASRTLAGLYNEQFF	TGTGCCAGCAGAACTCTAGCGGGACTTTACAATGAGCAGTTCTTC
TRBV4-2	NA	TRBJ2-1	NA	CASSQEPQGSSYNEQFF	TGTGCCAGCAGCCAAGAGCCCCAGGGGAGCTCCTACAATGAGCAGTTCTTC
TRBV30	NA	TRBJ2-1	TRBD1	CAWSLDRFSYNEQFF	TGTGCCTGGAGTTTGGACAGGTTCTCCTACAATGAGCAGTTCTTC
TRBV7-6	NA	TRBJ2-3	TRBD2	CASSSSGLRTDTQYF	TGTGCCAGCAGCTCTAGCGGTCTCCGCACAGATACGCAGTATTTT
TRBV5-4	NA	TRBJ2-6	TRBD2	CASSGRVERSSSGANVLTF	TGTGCCAGCAGCGGGAGGGTTGAAAGATCTAGCTCTGGGGCCAACGTCCTGACTTTC
TRBV7-9	few	TRBJ1-3	NA	CASSPTFSSGNTIYF	TGTGCCAGCAGCCCCACCTTTAGCTCTGGAAACACCATATATTTT
TRBV5-1	few	TRBJ2-3	NA	CASSSWGPQYF	TGCGCCAGCAGCTCCTGGGGGCCCCAGTATTTT
TRBV5-7	NA	TRBJ2-7	NA	CASSLRTGGYEQYF	TGTGCCAGCAGCTTGCGGACAGGAGGGTACGAGCAGTACTTC
TRBV4-1	NA	TRBJ2-5	NA	CASSPEGEGSQETQYF	TGCGCCAGCAGCCCAGAGGGGGAGGGTTCTCAAGAGACCCAGTACTTC
TRBV5-6	few	TRBJ2-1	NA	CASSRPQRSYNEQFF	TGTGCCAGCAGCCGCCCTCAGCGATCCTACAATGAGCAGTTCTTC
TRBV5-1	few	TRBJ1-1	NA	CASSLAGGQISEAFF	TGCGCCAGCAGCTTGGCCGGGGGCCAGATCTCTGAAGCTTTCTTT
TRBV7-8	NA	TRBJ2-6	TRBD1	CASSLGFQGAPGANVLTF	TGTGCCAGCAGCTTAGGTTTTCAGGGGGCGCCTGGGGCCAACGTCCTGACTTTC
TRBV30	NA	TRBJ1-3	NA	CAWAGNTIYF	TGTGCCTGGGCGGGTAACACCATATATTTT
TRBV7-2	NA	TRBJ2-1	TRBD2	CASRILAGDGNEQFF	TGTGCCAGCAGGATATTAGCGGGAGATGGGAATGAGCAGTTCTTC
TRBV19	many	TRBJ2-4	NA	CASSIGPSGERNIQYF	TGTGCCAGTAGTATAGGCCCCTCGGGGGAGAGGAACATTCAGTACTTC
TRBV4-1	NA	TRBJ1-5	NA	CASSQVQGLGQPQHF	TGCGCCAGCAGCCAAGTACAGGGTTTGGGTCAGCCCCAGCATTTT
TRBV7-3	NA	TRBJ2-1	TRBD2	CASSLAGGTYNEQFF	TGTGCCAGCAGCTTAGCGGGAGGGACCTACAATGAGCAGTTCTTC
TRBV5-4	few	TRBJ1-5	TRBD1	CASSIDRVNQPQHF	TGTGCCAGCAGCATAGACAGGGTTAATCAGCCCCAGCATTTT
TRBV9	few	TRBJ2-5	TRBD2	CASSVGTSGGGETQYF	TGTGCCAGCAGCGTAGGGACTAGCGGAGGGGGGGAGACCCAGTACTTC